This is a list of T cell receptor beta chains from one sample in a study of blood T cells in healthy people across ages. TCRdb itself ran the 5' RACE reads through MiXCR, one entry per CDR3 protein. This sample has hundreds of thousands of distinct CDR3 sequences, with 45% to 50% found just once. The sample comprised blood. The receptors were gathered from a woman between 55 and 75 years old in good health. The CDR3 runs from the conserved cysteine through the conserved F or W. The order of the fields is J gene, V gene, D gene, clone size, CDR3 DNA, CDR3 protein. The D gene is left open where the match is weak. Part of the rows lack a size; the others show once, few, many or a class for expanded clones.

J: TRBJ2-1
V: TRBV5-1
D: TRBD2
size: -
DNA: TGCGCCAGCAGCCTCGTACCGGGACTAGGATACAATGAGCAGTTCTTC
CDR3: CASSLVPGLGYNEQFF

J: TRBJ2-3
V: TRBV2
D: -
size: -
DNA: TGTGCCAGCAGTCCTTACCAAGATACGCAGTATTTT
CDR3: CASSPYQDTQYF

J: TRBJ2-1
V: TRBV12-3/TRBV12-4
D: -
size: few
DNA: TGTGCCAGCACCCCTGGCGAGCGCCCCTACAATGAGCAGTTCTTC
CDR3: CASTPGERPYNEQFF

J: TRBJ2-5
V: TRBV29-1
D: -
size: few
DNA: TGCAGCGTCACGGTAGGGGTTGAGACCCAGTACTTC
CDR3: CSVTVGVETQYF

J: TRBJ2-2
V: TRBV20-1
D: -
size: -
DNA: TGCAGCTCTTTTCAGCTCGGGGAGCTGTTTTTT
CDR3: CSSFQLGELFF

J: TRBJ2-1
V: TRBV30
D: TRBD2
size: -
DNA: TGTGCCTGGAAGGTTAGCGGGAAGTGGGAGCAGTTCTTC
CDR3: CAWKVSGKWEQFF

J: TRBJ2-3
V: TRBV29-1
D: -
size: few
DNA: TGCAGCGTAGATTGGAGAGGCACAGATACGCAGTATTTT
CDR3: CSVDWRGTDTQYF

J: TRBJ2-5
V: TRBV7-9
D: -
size: few
DNA: TGTGCCAGCGGAAGGTTTCAAACCGAAGAGACCCAGTACTTC
CDR3: CASGRFQTEETQYF

J: TRBJ1-2
V: TRBV6-6
D: -
size: few
DNA: TGTGCCAGCGCGAACGGGGCCAACTATGGCTACACCTTC
CDR3: CASANGANYGYTF

J: TRBJ1-2
V: TRBV20-1
D: TRBD1
size: -
DNA: TGCAGTGCTAGAGTCGGACAGGGCTTTAGCTATGGCTACACCTTC
CDR3: CSARVGQGFSYGYTF

J: TRBJ2-3
V: TRBV27
D: -
size: -
DNA: TGTGCCAGCAGTTTATCCGATTTAACAGATACGCAGTATTTT
CDR3: CASSLSDLTDTQYF

J: TRBJ2-5
V: TRBV12-3/TRBV12-4
D: TRBD2
size: few
DNA: TGTGCCAGCAGTTTTACTAGCGGGAAAGAGACCCAGTACTTC
CDR3: CASSFTSGKETQYF

J: TRBJ2-2
V: TRBV3-1
D: TRBD1
size: -
DNA: TGTGCCAGCAGCTACAGGGGAGACACCGGGGAGCTGTTTTTT
CDR3: CASSYRGDTGELFF

J: TRBJ2-7
V: TRBV7-2
D: -
size: few
DNA: TGTGCCAGCAGAACTGATAGCGGTAGCTCCTACGAGCAGTACTTC
CDR3: CASRTDSGSSYEQYF

J: TRBJ2-2
V: TRBV20-1
D: -
size: -
DNA: TGCAGTGCTAGGGCATCAGGGCGGTACACCGGGGAGCTGTTTTTT
CDR3: CSARASGRYTGELFF

J: TRBJ1-6
V: TRBV7-9
D: -
size: -
DNA: TGTGCCAGCGGAAGGGGGAACTCCTATAATTCACCCCTCCACTTT
CDR3: CASGRGNSYNSPLHF

J: TRBJ2-7
V: TRBV5-1
D: -
size: -
DNA: TGCGCCAGCAGCTACAACGAGTACGAGCAGTACTTC
CDR3: CASSYNEYEQYF

J: TRBJ2-7
V: TRBV10-3
D: TRBD1
size: -
DNA: TGTGCCATCAGTGTCTGGCCGGGACAGGGCTACGAGCAGTACTTC
CDR3: CAISVWPGQGYEQYF